This T cell receptor beta chain was sequenced during a study of OX40 agonist ivuxolimab in advanced cancers. Study-wide context: All patients had ivuxolimab intravenously every 2 weeks at 0.01 to 10 mg/kg.

Peripheral blood came from all dose cohorts at three timepoints. Measured with immunoSEQ multiplex PCR; TCRdb has only the in-frame clones, and not every one. The profile covers around 80,000 clones, with 88% appearing a single time and more than 0.65% taken by the ten largest. The CDR3 sequence is 16 residues long. V was cut by 1 base and J by 2 bases, with 11 bases left in between. CDR1 is SGHVS and CDR2 is FNYEAQ in the germline V gene. The J gene is TRBJ1-4, the V gene TRBV7-6; D uncertain. The TCR was taken from an adult with an advanced solid tumor such as melanoma, head and neck, liver or kidney cancer. Sequences were derived from CD4+ or CD8+ T cells sorted from blood, sampled in a trial of the OX40 agonist ivuxolimab. The CDR3 nucleotides are TGTGCCAGCAGCTTAGAGGCGGGAACGACTAATGAAAAACTGTTTTTT. Amino acids: CASSLEAGTTNEKLFF. Based on the CDR3 plus reference TRBV7-6 and TRBJ1-4, the full variable domain is GAGVSQSPRYKVTKRGQDVALRCDPISGHVSLYWYRQALGQGPEFLTYFNYEAQQDKSGLPNDRFSAERPEGSISTLTIQRTEQRDSAMYRCASSLEAGTTNEKLFFGSGTQLSVL.